This T cell receptor beta chain was sequenced during a study of blood T cell repertoires in COVID-19. Overall study context: Specimens from acute and convalescent COVID-19 originated in the United States, Italy and Spain. In each case, the material was cDNA or gDNA derived from T cells, B-cell-depleted T cells, or PBMCs.

This clone was seen just once. In the source study's methods: Amplification with reference gene primers provided the estimates of nucleated cell counts. Method: immunoSEQ multiplex PCR; TCRdb's copy keeps in-frame clones and lacks some. Clone size and V and J calls were adopted from that table, with D and trimming inferred from the DNA. Of 300,000 to 400,000 clones listed, more than 75% were seen once; the top ten hold 2% to 2.5%. V lost 7 bases, J lost 2 bases, and 17 bases lay in between. The germline V gene has CDR1 LNHDA and CDR2 SQIVND (reference sequence). This CDR3 comprises 15 residues. Patients at the Seattle site were enrolled during active infection and followed longitudinally.

The sequence was obtained from a woman aged 60 to 75 with COVID-19, enrolled during active disease. The sequenced sample was peripheral blood. This chain joins TRBV19 and TRBJ1-2; D unresolved. The CDR3 sequence: CASKRESPLNYGYTF. The CDR3 nucleotides are TGTGCCAGTAAGAGAGAATCCCCCTTAAACTATGGCTACACCTTC.